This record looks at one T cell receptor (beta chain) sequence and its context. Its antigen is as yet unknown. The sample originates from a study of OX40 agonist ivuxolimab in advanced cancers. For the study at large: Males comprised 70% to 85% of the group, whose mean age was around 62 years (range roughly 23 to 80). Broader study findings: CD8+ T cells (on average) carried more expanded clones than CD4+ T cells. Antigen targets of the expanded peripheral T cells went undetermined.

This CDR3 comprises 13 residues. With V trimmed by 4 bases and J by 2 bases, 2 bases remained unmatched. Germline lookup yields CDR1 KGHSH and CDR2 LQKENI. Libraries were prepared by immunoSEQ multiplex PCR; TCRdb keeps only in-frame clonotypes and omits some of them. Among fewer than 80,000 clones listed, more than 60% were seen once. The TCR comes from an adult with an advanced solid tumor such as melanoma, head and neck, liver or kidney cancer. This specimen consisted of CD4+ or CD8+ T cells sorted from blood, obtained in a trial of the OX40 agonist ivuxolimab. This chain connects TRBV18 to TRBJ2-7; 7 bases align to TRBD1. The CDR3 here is CASSLGQTYEQYF. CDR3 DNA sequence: TGTGCCAGCTCACTGGGACAGACCTACGAGCAGTACTTC.